Below, 18 T cell receptor beta chains from the same sample are listed, as sequenced in a study of T cell responses to AZD1222 COVID-19 vaccine. Sequencing used immunoSEQ multiplex PCR; TCRdb keeps in-frame clones, though not all of them. Among some 100,000 clones listed, 86% were seen once. This sample comprised peripheral blood, obtained 28 days after the second AZD1222 dose. The origin of the receptors is an adult who received the AZD1222 COVID-19 vaccine.

The chain uses TRBV6-5 and TRBJ2-1, with TRBD2 identical over 13 bases. CDR1 MNHEY and CDR2 SVGAGI come from the germline V gene. V was clipped by 4 bases and J by 9 bases; unmatched bases: 9. The CDR3 sequence is 16 residues long. The chain's CDR3 is CASSWTSGSSLGEQFF. DNA of the CDR3: TGTGCCAGCAGTTGGACTAGCGGGAGTAGCCTGGGTGAGCAGTTCTTC.

The J gene is TRBJ1-6, the V gene TRBV6-5; D not certain. This CDR3 comprises 13 residues. Germline lookup yields CDR1 MNHEY and CDR2 SVGAGI. Deletions cut 4 bases from V and 10 bases from J, with 11 bases between. CDR3 protein: CASSFAGKSPLHF. The CDR3 nucleotides read TGTGCCAGCAGTTTTGCCGGGAAGTCACCCCTCCACTTT.

V and J are TRBV5-4 and TRBJ1-1; 7 bases line up with TRBD1. Germline V gene data show CDR1 as SGHNT and CDR2 as YYREEE (reference sequence). V lost 4 bases and J lost 5; bases outside the gene matches: 5. The CDR3 loop spans 13 amino acids. CDR3 residues: CASSRQGGTEAFF. Written as DNA, the CDR3 is TGTGCCAGCAGCCGACAGGGAGGGACTGAAGCTTTCTTT.

This chain connects TRBV3-1 (or the pseudogene TRBV3-2) to TRBJ2-5; 11 bases are a match to TRBD2. The CDR3 runs to 16 residues. The junction had 7 bases not matched to a gene; V was cut back by 0 bases and J by 7 bases. Germline V gene sequence: CDR1 LGHDT, CDR2 YNNKEL (reference sequence). The CDR3: CASSQDLSGGAGTQYF. In DNA, the CDR3 is TGTGCCAGCAGCCAAGATCTTAGCGGGGGGGCCGGGACCCAGTACTTC.

The chain carries TRBV5-1 and TRBJ1-1; D gene ambiguous. Trimming removed 7 bases from V and 1 base from J, with 17 bases in between. CDR3 length: 15 residues. CDR1 SGHRS and CDR2 YFSETQ come from the germline V gene. The DNA for the CDR3 is TGCGCCAGCTTCGAACGTCCTAATACGAACACTGAAGCTTTCTTT. Translation gives CASFERPNTNTEAFF.

The chain uses TRBV9 and TRBJ2-1; D may be TRBD2 (6 bases). Germline V gene lookup returns CDR1 SGDLS and CDR2 YYNGEE. Trimming took 3 bases from V and 2 from J, leaving 12 bases between them. The CDR3 length is 15 residues. The CDR3 DNA reads TGTGCCAGCAGCGCCATGGGGGGAGCCTACAATGAGCAGTTCTTC. Translating gives CASSAMGGAYNEQFF.

V is TRBV21-1 and J is TRBJ2-7; the table's D gene call, TRBD2, was not cross checked with the DNA. TRBV21-1 is a pseudogene segment. This CDR3 comprises 15 residues. The CDR3 is CASRWQARRHDEQYF. CDR3 DNA sequence: TGTGCCAGCAGGTGGCAGGCACGGAGGCATGACGAGCAGTACTTC.

This clone was counted between two and nine times. The V gene is TRBV9, the J gene TRBJ1-1; 9 bases agree with TRBD1. This CDR3 has 15 amino acids. Germline trimming cut 0 bases from V and 5 bases from J; bases unmatched to any gene: 5. From germline, CDR1 is SGDLS and CDR2 YYNGEE. The CDR3 nucleotides are TGTGCCAGCAGCGTAGAAGGGACAGGGAGGACTGAAGCTTTCTTT. Amino acids: CASSVEGTGRTEAFF.

The chain employs TRBV5-1 and TRBJ2-1, with D perhaps given as TRBD1 or TRBD2 (5 bases each). CDR3 size: 15 residues. V lost 2 bases and J lost 2, with 11 bases in between. Germline CDR1 and CDR2: SGHRS and YFSETQ. The CDR3 loop is CASSFRDGTYNEQFF. DNA of the CDR3: TGCGCCAGCAGCTTTAGGGACGGTACCTACAATGAGCAGTTCTTC.

The chain carries TRBV6-6 and TRBJ1-6, with D perhaps TRBD1 (5 bases). The V end lost 6 bases, the J end lost 7 bases, and 16 bases lay between the germline ends. The CDR3 consists of 15 residues. The V gene's germline CDR1 is MNHNY and CDR2 SVGAGI (reference sequence). The CDR3 DNA follows: TGTGCCAGCAGGACACGGGACCTGCTGAATTCACCCCTCCACTTT. Translation gives CASRTRDLLNSPLHF.

This clone was recorded once. This chain joins TRBV18 and TRBJ2-6; D might be TRBD2 (5 bases). This CDR3 has 17 residues. Per germline, CDR1 KGHSH and CDR2 LQKENI. Trimming pared 6 bases from V and 2 bases from J, leaving 17 bases between. As DNA, the CDR3 is TGTGCCAGCTCCCCCCCCAGAGGGTCGCCTGGGGCCAACGTCCTGACTTTC. This codes for CASSPPRGSPGANVLTF.

V usage is TRBV30 and J usage is TRBJ1-5; 8 bases are shared with TRBD1. The CDR3 is 15 amino acids. V lost 3 bases to trimming and J lost 2 bases; unmatched junction nucleotides: 6. The germline gives CDR1 GTSNPN, CDR2 SVGIG (reference sequence). This CDR3 reads CAWSDRGVGNQPQHF. CDR3 DNA sequence: TGTGCCTGGAGCGACAGGGGAGTTGGCAATCAGCCCCAGCATTTT.

The chain joins TRBV5-4 to TRBJ2-3; D is unclear. This CDR3 comprises 13 residues. V dropped 5 bases and J dropped 1 base, with 8 bases sitting between them. Germline lookup yields CDR1 SGHNT and CDR2 YYREEE (reference sequence). CDR3 protein: CASRGGGTDTQYF. The CDR3 bases are TGTGCCAGCAGGGGTGGGGGCACAGATACGCAGTATTTT.

This chain links TRBV29-1 with TRBJ1-1; D call uncertain. The germline V and J ends were trimmed by 5 bases and 1 base, with 8 bases remaining between them. Germline loops: CDR1 SQVTM, CDR2 ANQGSEA. CDR3 size: 12 residues. The CDR3: CSVRPGNTEAFF. In nucleotides, the CDR3 is TGCAGCGTTCGGCCCGGGAACACTGAAGCTTTCTTT.

This clone appeared a single time. The chain carries TRBV5-1 and TRBJ2-5; D unresolved. With 5 bases removed from V and 2 bases from J, the gap between germline ends came to 10 bases. From germline, CDR1 is SGHRS and CDR2 YFSETQ. The CDR3 spans 13 residues. The CDR3 DNA reads as TGCGCCAGCAGAACGACCCTGCAAGAGACCCAGTACTTC. It yields the protein CASRTTLQETQYF.

The table lists this clone with a few counts. The V call is TRBV28, the J call TRBJ2-7, with TRBD1 matching over 8 bases. CDR1 is MDHEN, CDR2 SYDVKM, per germline. The J segment lost 4 bases and the V segment lost 3 bases, leaving 20 bases of the junction unmatched. The CDR3 has 19 amino acids. The CDR3 protein is CASSFLHLGQVGRSYEQYF. In DNA form, the CDR3 reads TGTGCCAGCAGTTTTCTCCACCTGGGACAGGTGGGTAGATCTTACGAGCAGTACTTC.

The V gene is TRBV7-9, the J gene TRBJ2-1, with 7 bases that match TRBD2. V shed 3 bases and J 8 bases; nucleotides not matched to a gene: 13. Germline lookup yields CDR1 SEHNR and CDR2 FQNEAQ (reference sequence). This CDR3 spans 16 amino acids. This CDR3 reads CASSLVGAGLFHEQFF. CDR3 DNA: TGTGCCAGCAGCTTGGTAGGAGCGGGACTATTTCATGAGCAGTTCTTC.

This clone was found once. The rearrangement links TRBV19 to TRBJ1-2; tentative D call: TRBD1 (5 bases). V gave up 2 bases and J gave up 7 bases, with 20 bases separating them. The length of the CDR3 is 16 residues. Per germline, CDR1 LNHDA and CDR2 SQIVND (reference sequence). The CDR3 sequence: CASSIQTPGTGSGYTF. The DNA for the CDR3 is TGTGCCAGTAGTATACAAACACCAGGGACGGGAAGTGGCTACACCTTC.